This passage covers 19 T cell receptor beta chains from one sample sequenced in a study of immune characterization of retroperitoneal liposarcoma. From the PCR reads, TCRdb called clonotypes with MiXCR, one entry per CDR3 protein. The repertoire has several thousand distinct CDR3 sequences, 25% to 30% of them found once; the top ten carry 11% to 15%. The sequenced material came from blood. These receptors were collected from a male donor with retroperitoneal liposarcoma.

This clonotype was observed a handful of times. V usage is TRBV11-2 and J usage is TRBJ2-5; a weak D match, TRBD1 (5 bases). This CDR3 has 14 amino acids. The ends were cut back, 5 bases at V and 11 bases at J, with 21 bases in the middle. Germline V lookup: CDR1 SGHAT, CDR2 FQNNGV. The CDR3 DNA reads as TGTGCCAGCAGCACGCAAAGGACACGGAAAGGACAGTACTTC. This translates into CASSTQRTRKGQYF.

This clonotype was seen many times. The chain couples TRBV3-1 to TRBJ2-5; weak D call: TRBD2 (6 bases). This CDR3 comprises 13 residues. The germline V gene has CDR1 LGHDT and CDR2 YNNKEL (reference sequence). V was clipped by 5 bases and J by 5 bases, with 12 bases between them. The CDR3 loop is CASSVSGGETQYF. CDR3 bases: TGTGCCAGCAGCGTTTCTGGGGGGGAGACCCAGTACTTC.

The genes are TRBV6-6 and TRBJ1-5; possibly TRBD1 for D (5 bases). V gave up 6 bases and J gave up 7 bases, with 13 bases separating them. Germline CDR1 reads MNHNY; CDR2 reads SVGAGI (reference sequence). The CDR3 totals 13 residues. Here the CDR3 reads CASSEGISQPQHF. In DNA form, the CDR3 reads TGTGCCAGCAGCGAGGGGATAAGCCAGCCCCAGCATTTT.

In this sample, this clonotype turned up a few times. Since a much larger clone is just one base distant, this may be a read error. The chain links TRBV7-6 to TRBJ2-5; 8 bases are shared with TRBD2. This CDR3 is built from 14 residues. Trimming cost V 5 bases and J 11 bases; bases outside gene matches: 13. Germline CDR1 is SGHVS and CDR2 is FNYEAQ. DNA for the CDR3: TGTGCCAGCAGCATTAGCGGGATCAACAATGAGCAGTACTTC. Residues: CASSISGINNEQYF.

The V call is TRBV6-1, the J call TRBJ2-1; 9 bases line up with TRBD2. The CDR3 totals 15 residues. Germline lookup yields CDR1 MNHNS and CDR2 SASEGT. Unmatched junction bases numbered 3, after V lost 6 bases and J lost 0 bases. The CDR3 sequence is CASRLGLASYNEQFF. CDR3 in DNA: TGTGCCAGCAGGCTGGGACTAGCCTCCTACAATGAGCAGTTCTTC.

The rearrangement links TRBV6-6 to TRBJ2-1, with 9 bases identical to TRBD1. The CDR3 extends over 14 amino acids. Trimming cost V 5 bases and J 8 bases; bases outside gene matches: 7. Per the germline V gene, CDR1 is MNHNY and CDR2 is SVGAGI (reference sequence). The CDR3 bases are TGTGCCAGCAGTCCTACTAGGGACAGGGATGAGCAGTTCTTC. Protein product: CASSPTRDRDEQFF.

This clonotype was picked up many times. The chain uses TRBV4-2 and TRBJ1-1; D ambiguous. The CDR3 extends over 15 amino acids. V lost 0 bases to trimming and J lost 6 bases, with 14 bases between them. Germline values: CDR1 LGHNA, CDR2 YNFKEQ. In DNA form, the CDR3 reads TGTGCCAGCAGCCAAGATTCCTGGTTTTCCTCTGAAGCTTTCTTT. Translated: CASSQDSWFSSEAFF.

This clonotype was seen at least ten times. CDR3 bases: TGCGCCAGCAGCTTGGAAGGGACAGGGCCCTTGAATGAGCAGTTCTTC. Translating it yields CASSLEGTGPLNEQFF. V and J are TRBV5-1 and TRBJ2-1, with TRBD1 identical over 9 bases. The germline V gene has CDR1 SGHRS and CDR2 YFSETQ. Trimming took 0 bases from V and 7 from J; bases not matched to a gene: 8. The CDR3 contains 16 residues.

This clonotype appeared a few times. V gene TRBV24-1 combines with J gene TRBJ2-3; D uncertain. V was cut by 2 bases and J by 10 bases, with 12 bases left in between. CDR3 length equals 13 residues. Germline CDR1 KGHDR, CDR2 SFDVKD. This CDR3 is CATSDSTPTAQYF. CDR3 nucleotides: TGTGCCACCAGTGATTCCACACCGACGGCGCAGTATTTT.

This clonotype is large. The rearrangement uses TRBV6-1 and TRBJ2-1; the D gene is possibly TRBD1 (5 bases). Germline CDR1 is MNHNS and CDR2 is SASEGT. The CDR3 loop spans 13 amino acids. V was trimmed by 9 bases and J by 2 bases, leaving 11 bases between them. CDR3 sequence: CASGRGAYNEQFF. The CDR3 coding sequence is TGTGCCAGTGGAAGGGGCGCCTACAATGAGCAGTTCTTC.

The chain carries TRBV12-3 or TRBV12-4 and TRBJ2-5; no definite D call. This CDR3 spans 14 amino acids. Trimming shortened V by 4 bases and J by 11 bases, and 20 bases separated the two germline ends. The CDR3 loop is CASSSTGSYNEQYF. The CDR3 DNA sequence: TGTGCCAGCAGTTCGACTGGCTCCTACAATGAGCAGTACTTC.

The chain links TRBV5-4 to TRBJ1-1, with a weak D call TRBD1 (5 bases). Deletions cut 2 bases from V and 0 bases from J, with 8 bases between. CDR3 length equals 14 residues. The germline CDR1 and CDR2 sequences are SGHNT and YYREEE (reference sequence). CDR3: CASSFQGMNTEAFF. The DNA of the CDR3 is TGTGCCAGCAGCTTCCAGGGAATGAACACTGAAGCTTTCTTT.

The J gene is TRBJ2-3, the V gene TRBV4-2; D is ambiguous. From germline, CDR1 is LGHNA and CDR2 YNFKEQ. The V gene lost 3 bases and the J gene lost 4 bases, with 5 bases spanning the gap. This CDR3 region has 12 residues. This CDR3 is CASSQSADTQYF. DNA of the CDR3: TGTGCCAGCAGCCAGTCCGCAGATACGCAGTATTTT.

This clonotype qualifies as medium-sized. This chain connects TRBV6-5 to TRBJ1-1; D not certain. The CDR3 extends over 13 amino acids. The V and J ends lost 2 bases and 4 bases respectively, with 8 bases between them. The germline gives CDR1 MNHEY, CDR2 SVGAGI. The DNA of the CDR3 is TGTGCCAGCAGTTACCGATGGACCACTGAAGCTTTCTTT. Translation gives CASSYRWTTEAFF.

A few counts support this clonotype. The J gene is TRBJ1-1, the V gene TRBV6-5; 9 bases are shared with TRBD1. The CDR3 runs 15 residues. Germline V gene lookup returns CDR1 MNHEY and CDR2 SVGAGI. With 4 bases clipped from V and 4 bases from J, the junction kept 7 bases outside the gene matches. CDR3 nucleotides: TGTGCCAGCAGTTCAGAGTACAGGGGGCTCACTGAAGCTTTCTTT. This gives the protein CASSSEYRGLTEAFF.

This clonotype was picked up many times. The rearrangement uses TRBV11-3 and TRBJ2-2, with TRBD1 as a possible D gene (5 bases). Germline V gene lookup returns CDR1 SGHNT and CDR2 YENEEA. CDR3 size: 15 residues. V dropped 6 bases and J dropped 7 bases, with 18 bases sitting between them. The CDR3 region has the DNA TGTGCCAGCAGTTACAGAACAGGAGTAGGCGGGGAGCTGTTTTTT. It codes for CASSYRTGVGGELFF.

The J gene is TRBJ2-1, the V gene TRBV6-1; D uncertain. Trimming pared 6 bases from V and 7 bases from J, leaving 16 bases between. Germline V gene data show CDR1 as MNHNS and CDR2 as SASEGT. The CDR3 consists of 14 residues. The chain's CDR3 is CASSYGPRVNEQFF. The DNA of the CDR3 is TGTGCCAGCAGCTACGGACCCCGGGTTAATGAGCAGTTCTTC.

CDR3 loop: CASSPSGQGSKKLFF. As DNA, the CDR3 is TGTGCCAGCAGCCCCTCAGGACAGGGGTCCAAAAAACTGTTTTTT. The chain couples TRBV14 to TRBJ1-4, with 9 bases aligning to TRBD1. The V and J ends lost 4 bases and 9 bases, in that order; junction bases with no gene match: 9. This CDR3 comprises 15 residues. The V gene's germline CDR1 is SGHDN and CDR2 FVKESK.

This clonotype appeared a few times. This chain uses TRBV6-1 with TRBJ2-3; 10 nucleotides align to TRBD2. The CDR3 has 12 residues. CDR1 and CDR2 from the germline V gene are MNHNS and SASEGT. With V trimmed by 8 bases and J by 13 bases, 9 bases remained unmatched. In DNA form, the CDR3 reads TGTGCCAGCGTGCAACTAGCGGGGCCCGAGTATTTT. Residues: CASVQLAGPEYF.